Given below is one T cell receptor (beta chain) in context. Its antigen remains unknown. This sample was taken from a study of cytomegalovirus exposure and HLA in healthy donors. General study findings and limits: Researchers catalogued about 160 TCR beta chains as cytomegalovirus-associated.

The study ran its PCR with 60 Vbeta and 13 Jbeta primers. Only in-frame clones appear in the TCRdb table, and some are missing; sequencing was by immunoSEQ multiplex PCR. The sample yields approximately 150,000 clones, around 75% seen once. The source of this sequence is a male donor in good health and CMV-seronegative. The specimen sequenced was PBMCs.

The CDR3 region has the DNA TGCGCCAGCAGCTTAGGGACAGGGGGAACCTACGAGCAGTACTTC. Translating it yields CASSLGTGGTYEQYF. The chain joins TRBV5-1 to TRBJ2-7, with 11 bases identical to TRBD1. Germline-derived CDR1 and CDR2 are SGHRS and YFSETQ. The CDR3 extends over 15 amino acids. J gave up 2 bases and V 2 bases, and 3 bases lay outside the gene matches. Looking up the rest from reference TRBV5-1 and TRBJ2-7 gives the full variable domain: KAGVTQTPRYLIKTRGQQVTLSCSPISGHRSVSWYQQTPGQGLQFLFEYFSETQRNKGNFPGRFSGRQFSNSRSEMNVSTLELGDSALYLCASSLGTGGTYEQYFGPGTRLTVT.